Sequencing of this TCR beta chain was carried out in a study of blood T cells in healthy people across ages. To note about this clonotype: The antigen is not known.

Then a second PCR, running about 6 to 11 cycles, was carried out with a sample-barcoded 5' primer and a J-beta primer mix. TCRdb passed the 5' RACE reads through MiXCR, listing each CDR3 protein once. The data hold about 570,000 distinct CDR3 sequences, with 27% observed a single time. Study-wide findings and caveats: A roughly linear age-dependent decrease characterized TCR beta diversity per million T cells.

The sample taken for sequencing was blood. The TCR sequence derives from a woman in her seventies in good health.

CDR3 amino acids: CASSFLTGGREKLFF. Here the CDR3 DNA reads TGTGCCAGCAGCTTCTTGACAGGGGGACGGGAAAAACTGTTTTTT. The chain carries TRBV5-5 and TRBJ1-4, with 9 bases matching TRBD1. From germline, CDR1 is SGHKS and CDR2 YYEKEE (reference sequence). This CDR3 is 15 amino acids long. The trim removed 2 bases at V and 8 bases at J, leaving 7 bases unmatched.